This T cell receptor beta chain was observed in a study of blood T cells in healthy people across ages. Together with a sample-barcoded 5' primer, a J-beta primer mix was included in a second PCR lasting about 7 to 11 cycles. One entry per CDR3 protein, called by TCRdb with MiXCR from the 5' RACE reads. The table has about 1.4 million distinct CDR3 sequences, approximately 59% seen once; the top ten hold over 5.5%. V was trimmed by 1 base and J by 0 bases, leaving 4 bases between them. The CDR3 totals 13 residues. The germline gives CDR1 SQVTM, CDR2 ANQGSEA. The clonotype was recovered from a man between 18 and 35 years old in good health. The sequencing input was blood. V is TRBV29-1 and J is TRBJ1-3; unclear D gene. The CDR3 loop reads CSVEGRSGNTIYF. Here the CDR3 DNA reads TGCAGCGTTGAAGGGCGCTCTGGAAACACCATATATTTT.